Each of the 3 T cell receptor beta chains below was sequenced from the same sample in a study of OX40 agonist ivuxolimab in advanced cancers. The table came from immunoSEQ multiplex PCR; TCRdb's copy has only in-frame clones and leaves some out. This sample has roughly 56,000 clones; roughly 89% occur once, and the top ten carry about 0.8%. The sequenced sample was CD4+ or CD8+ T cells sorted from blood, obtained in a trial of the OX40 agonist ivuxolimab. Source of these receptors: an adult with an advanced solid tumor such as melanoma, head and neck, liver or kidney cancer.

V gene TRBV7-6 combines with J gene TRBJ2-6; D unclear. The CDR3 extends over 15 amino acids. Trimming stripped 5 bases from V and 0 bases from J, with 8 bases between. Looked up from germline, CDR1 is SGHVS and CDR2 is FNYEAQ. The CDR3 loop reads CASSRVNSGANVLTF. The DNA for the CDR3 is TGTGCCAGCAGCCGGGTGAACTCTGGGGCCAACGTCCTGACTTTC.

V gene TRBV6-1 combines with J gene TRBJ2-4, with D possibly being TRBD2 (5 bases). The V and J ends lost 5 bases and 9 bases respectively, with 17 bases between them. The CDR3 runs 14 residues. The germline gives CDR1 MNHNS, CDR2 SASEGT. The DNA of the CDR3 is TGTGCCAGCAGTCCGACTCGTCGTGGAGGCATTCAGTACTTC. Translation gives CASSPTRRGGIQYF.

The table lists this clone with a few counts. J is TRBJ2-6 and V is TRBV11-2; D not resolved. V lost 5 bases and J lost 1, with 12 bases in between. The germline V gene encodes CDR1 SGHAT and CDR2 FQNNGV. The CDR3 has 16 amino acids. The CDR3 is CASSPRGTSGANVLTF. CDR3 nucleotide sequence: TGTGCCAGCAGCCCACGCGGAACTTCTGGGGCCAACGTCCTGACTTTC. The full variable domain, with the rest looked up from reference TRBV11-2 and TRBJ2-6, is EAGVAQSPRYKIIEKRQSVAFWCNPISGHATLYWYQQILGQGPKLLIQFQNNGVVDDSQLPKDRFSAERLKGVDSTLKIQPAKLEDSAVYLCASSPRGTSGANVLTFGAGSRLTVL.